This T cell receptor beta chain originates from a study of response to subunit inactivated influenza vaccine. Overall study results and limits: Authors suggested that a seasonal influenza vaccination recruits few new T cells each time.

One entry per CDR3 protein, called by TCRdb with MiXCR from the RT-PCR reads. The sample includes around 480,000 distinct CDR3 sequences, approximately 16% seen only once; the top ten take approximately 3%. The germline gives CDR1 LGHDT, CDR2 YNNKEL (reference sequence). After removal of 1 base from V and 2 bases from J, the junction contained 1 base not matched to a gene. The CDR3 has 15 residues. To note about this clonotype: No antigen is known for it.

The material sequenced was CD4+ T cells sorted from PBMCs, taken about 23 months after vaccination. The TCR comes from a man aged 50-75 years who received an inactivated influenza vaccine. V and J are TRBV3-1 and TRBJ2-1, with TRBD1 matching 8 bases. DNA of the CDR3: TGTGCCAGCAGCCAAGGGACAGGGACCTACAATGAGCAGTTCTTC. This encodes CASSQGTGTYNEQFF.